The T cell receptor (beta chain) described here comes from a study of blood T cell repertoires in COVID-19. Study-level background: The origin of the acute and convalescent COVID-19 samples was the United States, Italy and Spain. Sample material is recorded as cDNA or gDNA derived from T cells, B-cell-depleted T cells, or PBMCs.

V lost 5 bases to trimming and J lost 4 bases, with 11 bases between them. CDR3 size: 12 residues. The V gene's germline CDR1 is SQVTM and CDR2 ANQGSEA. Data came from immunoSEQ multiplex PCR; TCRdb stores just in-frame clones and leaves some out. The sample includes 250,000 to 300,000 clones, approximately 86% of them seen just once. This clonotype was sampled from a woman in her 30s who had recovered from COVID-19. The chain combines TRBV29-1 with TRBJ1-1; D is unclear. Sequencing used PBMCs or T cells enriched from blood (not recorded which). The CDR3 coding sequence is TGCAGCGTTACGACCGGACTCACTGAAGCTTTCTTT. Protein product: CSVTTGLTEAFF.